The 29 T cell receptor beta chains reported below all come from one sample, sequenced in a study of blood T cell repertoires in COVID-19. Produced via immunoSEQ multiplex PCR; TCRdb's table is partial and in-frame only. The data contain about 160,000 clones, approximately 84% of them singletons. The sample comprised peripheral blood. These TCRs come from a woman in her 50s with COVID-19, enrolled during active disease.

The chain carries TRBV19 and TRBJ2-7; 11 bases map to TRBD1. The CDR3 loop spans 17 amino acids. The V segment lost 6 bases and the J segment 0 bases; nucleotides outside the gene matches: 10. Per germline, CDR1 LNHDA and CDR2 SQIVND (reference sequence). Written as DNA, the CDR3 is TGTGCCAGTAGCATATTACCGGGACAGGGGGTCTCCTACGAGCAGTACTTC. The encoded protein is CASSILPGQGVSYEQYF.

The chain links TRBV9 to TRBJ2-1; 11 bases fit TRBD2. Germline assignment: CDR1 SGDLS and CDR2 YYNGEE. The CDR3 is 17 amino acids. V shed 5 bases, J shed 4 bases, and the junction held 11 bases outside the gene matches. The CDR3 bases are TGTGCCAGCAGTTTCACTAGCGGGGGTGCGGTATACAATGAGCAGTTCTTC. It yields the protein CASSFTSGGAVYNEQFF. Looking up the rest from reference TRBV9 and TRBJ2-1 gives the full variable domain: DSGVTQTPKHLITATGQRVTLRCSPRSGDLSVYWYQQSLDQGLQFLIQYYNGEERAKGNILERFSAQQFPDLHSELNLSSLELGDSALYFCASSFTSGGAVYNEQFFGPGTRLTVL.

The V and J genes are TRBV29-1 and TRBJ1-4; the D gene is possibly TRBD1 (6 bases). CDR3 length equals 14 residues. With 1 base removed from V and 7 bases from J, the gap between germline ends came to 13 bases. Germline V gene lookup returns CDR1 SQVTM and CDR2 ANQGSEA. CDR3 in amino acids: CSVEAYRVFEKLFF. Written as DNA, the CDR3 is TGCAGCGTTGAAGCATACAGGGTTTTTGAAAAACTGTTTTTT.

This clone showed up just a few times. This chain uses TRBV30 with TRBJ1-1, with D uncertain. Germline lookup yields CDR1 GTSNPN and CDR2 SVGIG (reference sequence). The CDR3 is 14 amino acids. The ends were cut back, 0 bases at V and 5 bases at J, with 13 bases in the middle. CDR3 DNA sequence: TGTGCCTGGAGTGTACTGCTGGGAGAAACTGAAGCTTTCTTT. Amino acid sequence: CAWSVLLGETEAFF.

The rearrangement uses TRBV28 and TRBJ2-5, with 7 bases lining up with TRBD1. Germline values: CDR1 MDHEN, CDR2 SYDVKM. The CDR3 length is 14 residues. With V trimmed by 6 bases and J by 4 bases, 8 bases remained unmatched. The CDR3 region has the DNA TGTGCCAGCAGATCAGGACAGGCAGGAGAGACCCAGTACTTC. This codes for CASRSGQAGETQYF.

V is TRBV2 and J is TRBJ2-5; 12 positions agree with TRBD2. With V trimmed by 6 bases and J by 5 bases, 4 bases remained unmatched. Per germline, CDR1 SNHLY and CDR2 FYNNEI. The CDR3 spans 14 residues. The CDR3 loop reads CASSRTSGVETQYF. DNA of the CDR3: TGTGCCAGCAGCCGGACTAGCGGGGTGGAGACCCAGTACTTC.

For the CDR3, the DNA is TGTGCCAGCAGCCGAGGGGAGGGGAGACTTAACACCGGGGAGCTGTTTTTT. This encodes CASSRGEGRLNTGELFF. The chain carries TRBV14 and TRBJ2-2, with TRBD2 matching over 7 bases. V was pared by 4 bases and J by 2 bases, with 10 bases of the junction left unmatched. This CDR3 spans 17 amino acids. Germline CDR1 is SGHDN and CDR2 is FVKESK.

The rearrangement uses TRBV5-1 and TRBJ2-7, with TRBD2 matching 7 bases. This CDR3 spans 13 amino acids. After removal of 3 bases from V and 6 bases from J, the junction contained 6 bases not matched to a gene. Germline assignment: CDR1 SGHRS and CDR2 YFSETQ. This chain's CDR3 is CASSSGGPGEQYF. The CDR3 DNA reads as TGCGCCAGCAGCTCGGGGGGTCCGGGCGAGCAGTACTTC.

This chain connects TRBV7-2 to TRBJ1-5, with 7 nucleotides matching TRBD1. The CDR3 consists of 14 residues. The trim removed 5 bases at V and 4 bases at J, leaving 5 bases unmatched. The germline V gene encodes CDR1 SGHTA and CDR2 FQGNSA. The CDR3 region has the DNA TGTGCCAGCAGCACAGACAGGGTAAATCAGCCCCAGCATTTT. Translated: CASSTDRVNQPQHF.

This clone was found a few times. The rearrangement uses TRBV5-1 and TRBJ1-1, with a weak D call TRBD1 (5 bases). Germline-derived CDR1 and CDR2 are SGHRS and YFSETQ. This CDR3 spans 13 amino acids. The germline V and J ends were trimmed by 2 bases and 0 bases, with 5 bases remaining between them. As DNA, the CDR3 is TGCGCCAGCAGCTTAGGGGTGAACACTGAAGCTTTCTTT. Translating it yields CASSLGVNTEAFF.

The chain is built from TRBV3-1 (or the pseudogene TRBV3-2) and TRBJ1-5; TRBD1 matches 8 bases. Per the germline V gene, CDR1 is LGHDT and CDR2 is YNNKEL (reference sequence). V shed 7 bases, J shed 7 bases, and the junction held 12 bases outside the gene matches. The CDR3 covers 15 residues. In nucleotides, the CDR3 is TGTGCCAGCACTGACGGGCAGGGGGCCGGGCAGCCCCAGCATTTT. This sequence encodes CASTDGQGAGQPQHF.

The chain couples TRBV18 to TRBJ1-1, with 12 bases fitting TRBD1. Germline values: CDR1 KGHSH, CDR2 LQKENI. CDR3 size: 17 residues. V dropped 2 bases and J dropped 4; count of bases not matched to a gene: 8. CDR3 nucleotide sequence: TGTGCCAGCTCACCATACGGGACAGGGGGCGCGGGCACTGAAGCTTTCTTT. As protein: CASSPYGTGGAGTEAFF.

This clone was picked up one time. The genes are TRBV3-1 (or the pseudogene TRBV3-2) and TRBJ1-5; 8 bases fit TRBD1. This CDR3 spans 14 amino acids. J gave up 11 bases and V 9 bases, and 15 bases lay outside the gene matches. Germline lookup yields CDR1 LGHDT and CDR2 YNNKEL (reference sequence). The CDR3 nucleotides read TGTGCCAGTCCTTCGGGACAGGAAAATTCAGCCCAGCATTTT. Its protein product is CASPSGQENSAQHF.

The CDR3 DNA sequence: TGCAGCGTTGAAGATCCGGGGAGGGAACACGAGACCCAGTACTTC. It codes for CSVEDPGREHETQYF. The gene calls are TRBV29-1 and TRBJ2-5, with TRBD2 matching over 7 bases. The length of the CDR3 is 15 residues. Per germline, CDR1 SQVTM and CDR2 ANQGSEA. The V gene end was trimmed by 0 bases and the J gene end by 5 bases; junction bases not matched to a gene: 9.

V and J are TRBV24-1 and TRBJ2-3; the D is unclear. This CDR3 is built from 13 residues. V was clipped by 5 bases and J by 2 bases, with 7 bases between them. Germline lookup yields CDR1 KGHDR and CDR2 SFDVKD. Written as DNA, the CDR3 is TGTGCCACCAGTGCTTCACACACAGATACGCAGTATTTT. Translated, it gives CATSASHTDTQYF.

This clone has more than one count but fewer than ten. The chain links TRBV6-2 or TRBV6-3 to TRBJ2-7, with TRBD1 identical over 11 bases. Germline CDR1 and CDR2: MNHEY and SVGEGT. J gave up 1 base and V 2 bases, and 1 base lay outside the gene matches. CDR3 length equals 15 residues. The DNA of the CDR3 is TGTGCCAGCAGTTACGGGACAGGGGGTTCCTACGAGCAGTACTTC. Amino acid sequence: CASSYGTGGSYEQYF.

The V gene is TRBV11-3, the J gene TRBJ1-1; no firm D call. Germline CDR1 SGHNT, CDR2 YENEEA. This CDR3 comprises 12 residues. V was pared by 1 base and J by 6 bases, with 6 bases between. The CDR3 region has the DNA TGTGCCAGCAGCTTAGTCGGGTCTGAAGCTTTCTTT. This translates into CASSLVGSEAFF.

This clone has just one count. The chain joins TRBV5-1 to TRBJ2-2, with TRBD2 matching over 16 bases. CDR1 is SGHRS, CDR2 YFSETQ, per germline. This CDR3 comprises 19 residues. Trimming cost V 0 bases and J 4 bases; bases outside gene matches: 6. DNA for the CDR3: TGCGCCAGCAGCTTGGCCGGGACTAGCGGGGGGGCTCGCACCGGGGAGCTGTTTTTT. It translates to CASSLAGTSGGARTGELFF.

The genes are TRBV4-2 and TRBJ2-5; 9 bases match TRBD1. Looked up from germline, CDR1 is LGHNA and CDR2 is YNFKEQ. Unmatched junction bases numbered 3, after V lost 0 bases and J lost 4 bases. This CDR3 contains 15 residues. CDR3 coding DNA: TGTGCCAGCAGCCAAGACCAGGGACAGGGAGAGACCCAGTACTTC. Translated, it gives CASSQDQGQGETQYF.

This clone was detected only once. This chain connects TRBV7-2 to TRBJ1-1; 9 bases line up with TRBD1. Germline CDR1 SGHTA, CDR2 FQGNSA. CDR3 length: 15 amino acids. The junction had 4 bases not matched to a gene; V was cut back by 5 bases and J by 0 bases. CDR3 coding DNA: TGTGCCAGCAGCCCGGGACAGGGTATGAACACTGAAGCTTTCTTT. Translation gives CASSPGQGMNTEAFF.

The gene calls are TRBV3-1 (or the pseudogene TRBV3-2) and TRBJ1-2; D not certain. Germline V CDR1 and CDR2: LGHDT, YNNKEL (reference sequence). There are 13 residues in the CDR3. Trimming shortened V by 3 bases and J by 2 bases, and 7 bases separated the two germline ends. CDR3 amino acids: CASSQGGNYGYTF. The CDR3 DNA reads TGTGCCAGCAGCCAGGGCGGGAACTATGGCTACACCTTC.

The chain couples TRBV5-1 to TRBJ2-7, with 10 nucleotides matching TRBD1. The ends lost 4 bases at V and 6 bases at J; junction bases unmatched: 4. Germline CDR1 and CDR2: SGHRS and YFSETQ. The CDR3 sequence is 13 residues long. CDR3 coding DNA: TGCGCCAGCAGCAGGACAGGGGGGTTCGAGCAGTACTTC. Its translation is CASSRTGGFEQYF.

This clone has a single count. The gene calls are TRBV6-2 or TRBV6-3 and TRBJ2-7; D might be TRBD2 (7 bases). The CDR3 spans 15 residues. The germline V and J ends were trimmed by 1 base and 1 base, with 11 bases remaining between them. In germline, CDR1 is MNHEY, CDR2 SVGEGT. The CDR3 here is CASSYFGGASYEQYF. DNA for the CDR3: TGTGCCAGCAGTTACTTTGGGGGGGCTTCCTACGAGCAGTACTTC.

In DNA, the CDR3 is TGTGCCAGCAGCCAAGACCCCTTGGCGGGGGGGCCGGGTGAGCAGTTCTTC. Protein: CASSQDPLAGGPGEQFF. The V call is TRBV3-1 (or the pseudogene TRBV3-2), the J call TRBJ2-1; 9 nucleotides agree with TRBD2. This CDR3 contains 17 residues. The J segment lost 9 bases and the V segment lost 0 bases, leaving 12 bases of the junction unmatched. Germline values: CDR1 LGHDT, CDR2 YNNKEL (reference sequence).

This chain joins TRBV3-1 (or the pseudogene TRBV3-2) and TRBJ1-5; 8 bases are a match to TRBD1. The V gene end was trimmed by 4 bases and the J gene end by 7 bases; junction bases not matched to a gene: 6. This CDR3 has 14 residues. CDR1 is LGHDT and CDR2 is YNNKEL in the germline V gene (reference sequence). DNA of the CDR3: TGTGCCAGCAGCCCTGGACAGGGCAGACAGCCCCAGCATTTT. Translating gives CASSPGQGRQPQHF.

V gene TRBV27 combines with J gene TRBJ1-2; possible D gene TRBD1, 5 bases. Trimming shortened V by 3 bases and J by 5 bases, and 16 bases separated the two germline ends. Germline lookup yields CDR1 MNHEY and CDR2 SMNVEV (reference sequence). The CDR3 sequence is 15 residues long. As DNA, the CDR3 is TGTGCCAGCAGTTTGGCAGGGTCACCTATTTATGGCTACACCTTC. Its translation: CASSLAGSPIYGYTF.

The chain has TRBV30 and TRBJ2-1; 9 positions match TRBD2. The V gene end was trimmed by 6 bases and the J gene end by 5 bases; junction bases not matched to a gene: 11. The CDR3 length is 15 residues. Germline V gene lookup returns CDR1 GTSNPN and CDR2 SVGIG (reference sequence). CDR3 amino acids: CACLAASGVNNEQFF. In nucleotides, the CDR3 is TGTGCCTGCCTGGCGGCTAGCGGGGTAAACAATGAGCAGTTCTTC.

A few counts support this clone. CDR3: CASSPQTGPNEKLFF. For the CDR3, the DNA is TGTGCCAGCTCACCACAGACAGGGCCTAATGAAAAACTGTTTTTT. The chain recombines TRBV18 with TRBJ1-4; TRBD1 agrees at 7 bases. There are 15 residues in the CDR3. Germline V CDR1 and CDR2: KGHSH, LQKENI. The J segment lost 3 bases and the V segment lost 1 base, leaving 2 bases of the junction unmatched.

This sequence joins TRBV6-5 and TRBJ1-5, with TRBD1 as a possible D gene (6 bases). V gave up 5 bases and J gave up 4 bases, with 12 bases separating them. Looked up from germline, CDR1 is MNHEY and CDR2 is SVGAGI. This CDR3 comprises 14 residues. The CDR3: CASSPFDRNQPQHF. The CDR3 DNA reads TGTGCCAGCAGTCCCTTTGACAGGAATCAGCCCCAGCATTTT.